The entry below describes one T cell receptor beta chain. The sample belongs to a study of brain metastases from non-small cell lung cancer. Repertoires were generated with immunoSEQ multiplex PCR, while TCRdb's copy carries only in-frame clones and drops some. Counted here are several thousand clones, approximately 86% occurring once; the ten biggest clones make up 3.5% to 5%. V lost 2 bases, J lost 5 bases, and 13 bases lay in between. The CDR3 consists of 14 residues. Germline CDR1 reads GTSNPN; CDR2 reads SVGIG (reference sequence). The genes are TRBV30 and TRBJ1-5; maybe TRBD1 (5 bases). The sample taken for sequencing was primary lung tumor tissue. The receptor was derived from a donor over 35 with non-small cell lung cancer. The CDR3 sequence is CAWSYWGLDQPQHF. For the CDR3, the DNA is TGTGCCTGGAGTTACTGGGGGTTGGATCAGCCCCAGCATTTT.